Below, 20 T cell receptor beta chains from the same sample are listed, as sequenced in a study of cytomegalovirus exposure and HLA in healthy donors. Repertoires were generated with immunoSEQ multiplex PCR, while TCRdb's copy carries only in-frame clones and drops some. This table has roughly 200,000 clones, approximately 86% appearing once. The specimen was PBMCs. The receptors were sampled from a man under 40 in good health and CMV-seropositive.

V is TRBV2 and J is TRBJ1-1; D is ambiguous. The CDR3 runs to 14 residues. V dropped 1 base and J dropped 3 bases, with 9 bases sitting between them. In germline, CDR1 is SNHLY, CDR2 FYNNEI. The CDR3 nucleotides read TGTGCCAGCAGTGAAGGGGGTGGGGACACTGAAGCTTTCTTT. As protein: CASSEGGGDTEAFF.

V and J are TRBV5-1 and TRBJ2-1; D ambiguous. The CDR3 extends over 13 amino acids. The V end was cut by 4 bases, the J end by 7 bases, with 12 bases between. Germline V gives CDR1 SGHRS, CDR2 YFSETQ. The chain's CDR3 is CASSIQKTNEQFF. The DNA for the CDR3 is TGCGCCAGCAGCATCCAGAAAACGAATGAGCAGTTCTTC.

The DNA of the CDR3 is TGTGCCAGCAGCTTACTAACAGGGATCAAGGTCAATCAGCCCCAGCATTTT. Translating it yields CASSLLTGIKVNQPQHF. The J gene is TRBJ1-5, the V gene TRBV5-6, with D possibly being TRBD1 (6 bases). Looked up from germline, CDR1 is SGHDT and CDR2 is YYEEEE. Between the trimmed V and J ends, which lost 2 bases and 3 bases, there was a span of 18 bases. The CDR3 is 17 amino acids.

The CDR3 here is CASRVGDRGHNEQFF. For the CDR3, the DNA is TGTGCCAGCAGGGTCGGGGACAGGGGTCACAATGAGCAGTTCTTC. V gene TRBV2 combines with J gene TRBJ2-1; 10 nucleotides agree with TRBD1. The trim removed 6 bases at V and 5 bases at J, leaving 7 bases unmatched. The germline V gene encodes CDR1 SNHLY and CDR2 FYNNEI. The CDR3 loop spans 15 amino acids. Variable domain in full (rest from reference TRBV2 and TRBJ2-1): EPEVTQTPSHQVTQMGQEVILRCVPISNHLYFYWYRQILGQKVEFLVSFYNNEISEKSEIFDDQFSVERPDGSNFTLKIRSTKLEDSAMYFCASRVGDRGHNEQFFGPGTRLTVL.

In its sample, this clone was seen once. The chain couples TRBV4-3 to TRBJ2-7; TRBD2 agrees at 7 bases. J lost 5 bases, V lost 4 bases, and 17 bases had no gene match. Germline loops: CDR1 LGHNA, CDR2 YSLEER. The CDR3 length is 17 residues. The CDR3 nucleotides read TGCGCCAGCAGCCCCCGAGCCATCGGTTCCGGGGGGAACGAGCAGTACTTC. Encoded protein: CASSPRAIGSGGNEQYF.

The table lists this clone with a count of one. V and J are TRBV6-5 and TRBJ1-2, with 9 nucleotides matching TRBD1. The CDR3 runs 16 residues. Looked up from germline, CDR1 is MNHEY and CDR2 is SVGAGI. V was pared by 4 bases and J by 9 bases, with 15 bases of the junction left unmatched. CDR3 in amino acids: CASSWSPGQGIVRYTF. CDR3 in DNA: TGTGCCAGCAGTTGGTCGCCGGGACAGGGTATTGTGCGCTACACCTTC.

The chain uses TRBV15 and TRBJ1-1, with a possible D match to TRBD1 (5 bases). This CDR3 spans 15 amino acids. With 0 bases removed from V and 5 bases from J, the gap between germline ends came to 13 bases. Germline CDR1 LNHNV, CDR2 YYDKDF (reference sequence). CDR3 sequence reads: CATSRDQGAVTEAFF. In nucleotides, the CDR3 is TGTGCCACCAGCAGAGATCAGGGTGCTGTTACTGAAGCTTTCTTT. Full variable domain (remainder filled in from reference TRBV15 and TRBJ1-1): DAMVIQNPRYQVTQFGKPVTLSCSQTLNHNVMYWYQQKSSQAPKLLFHYYDKDFNNEADTPDNFQSRRPNTSFCFLDIRSPGLGDTAMYLCATSRDQGAVTEAFFGQGTRLTVV.

V usage is TRBV7-2 and J usage is TRBJ2-5; 9 bases are a match to TRBD2. The CDR3 sequence is 15 residues long. CDR1 is SGHTA, CDR2 FQGNSA, per germline. The V gene end was trimmed by 4 bases and the J gene end by 7 bases; junction bases not matched to a gene: 10. This chain's CDR3 is CASSYSGGGFGTQYF. CDR3 DNA sequence: TGTGCCAGCAGCTATAGCGGGGGCGGCTTCGGGACCCAGTACTTC.

V and J are TRBV6-1 and TRBJ1-1, with D maybe TRBD1 (6 bases). Germline CDR1 MNHNS, CDR2 SASEGT. Trimming pared 0 bases from V and 4 bases from J, leaving 15 bases between. The CDR3 has 16 amino acids. CDR3 sequence (DNA): TGTGCCAGCAGTGAAGCGGTTCCGGGGGCGGGCACTGAAGCTTTCTTT. Protein product: CASSEAVPGAGTEAFF.

The chain employs TRBV18 and TRBJ2-7; 11 positions match TRBD1. The CDR3 extends over 14 amino acids. Trimming at V came to 7 bases and at J to 3 bases, leaving 5 bases not matched to a gene. Germline V lookup: CDR1 KGHSH, CDR2 LQKENI. CDR3 amino acids: CASFAGTGGYEQYF. CDR3 in DNA: TGTGCCAGCTTTGCCGGGACAGGGGGCTACGAGCAGTACTTC.

J is TRBJ2-2 and V is TRBV5-1; possibly TRBD2 for D (5 bases). V shed 0 bases and J shed 10 bases, with 10 bases lying between them. CDR1 and CDR2 (germline): SGHRS, YFSETQ. This CDR3 region has 13 residues. As DNA, the CDR3 is TGCGCCAGCAGCTTGGAGAGGGCTCTGGAGCTGTTTTTT. It encodes CASSLERALELFF.

V and J are TRBV2 and TRBJ2-5; weak D call: TRBD2 (5 bases). The length of the CDR3 is 12 residues. The V gene's germline CDR1 is SNHLY and CDR2 FYNNEI. The V end was cut by 7 bases, the J end by 6 bases, with 12 bases between. The CDR3 protein is CASNLARQTQYF. The DNA for the CDR3 is TGTGCCAGCAATCTAGCACGACAGACCCAGTACTTC.

The rearrangement joins TRBV2 to TRBJ2-3; TRBD1 agrees at 9 bases. CDR1 and CDR2 (germline): SNHLY, FYNNEI. This CDR3 is 13 amino acids long. V dropped 8 bases and J dropped 5; count of bases not matched to a gene: 5. The CDR3 spells CASRTGAKDTQYF. The CDR3 DNA reads as TGTGCCAGCCGGACAGGGGCGAAAGATACGCAGTATTTT.

This chain connects TRBV11-2 to TRBJ2-7, with TRBD1 matching over 10 bases. V shed 0 bases and J 5 bases; nucleotides not matched to a gene: 4. Germline CDR1 is SGHAT and CDR2 is FQNNGV. This CDR3 spans 15 amino acids. The CDR3 loop is CASSLDGTGDDEQYF. The CDR3 DNA sequence: TGTGCCAGCAGCTTAGACGGGACAGGGGATGACGAGCAGTACTTC.

The chain has TRBV4-1 and TRBJ2-7; a possible D gene is TRBD2 (6 bases). The CDR3 contains 15 residues. CDR1 and CDR2 from the germline V gene are MGHRA and YSYEKL. Trimming shortened V by 1 base and J by 3 bases, and 13 bases separated the two germline ends. CDR3 in DNA: TGCGCCAGCAGCCAAGCTCCGGGAGTCGGCTACGAGCAGTACTTC. Translated, it gives CASSQAPGVGYEQYF.

This rearrangement joins TRBV19 to TRBJ2-2; TRBD1 might be the D (6 bases). V lost 8 bases and J 5 bases, leaving 12 bases between the germline ends. In germline, CDR1 is LNHDA, CDR2 SQIVND (reference sequence). This CDR3 comprises 13 residues. The CDR3 spells CASRRGGTGELFF. In DNA, the CDR3 is TGTGCCAGTCGCAGGGGTGGTACCGGGGAGCTGTTTTTT.

The chain employs TRBV28 and TRBJ1-4; the D is unclear. CDR1 and CDR2 (germline): MDHEN, SYDVKM. V lost 11 bases and J lost 4, with 17 bases in between. This CDR3 has 14 residues. DNA for the CDR3: TGTGCCTCTCGTCGGGCAGTTTTTAATGAAAAACTGTTTTTT. Its translation: CASRRAVFNEKLFF. Filled out from reference TRBV28 and TRBJ1-4, the complete variable domain reads DVKVTQSSRYLVKRTGEKVFLECVQDMDHENMFWYRQDPGLGLRLIYFSYDVKMKEKGDIPEGYSVSREKKERFSLILESASTNQTSMYLCASRRAVFNEKLFFGSGTQLSVL.

This rearrangement joins TRBV5-1 to TRBJ2-7, with TRBD1 as a possible D gene (6 bases). Germline V gives CDR1 SGHRS, CDR2 YFSETQ. V lost 6 bases to trimming and J lost 2 bases, with 12 bases between them. The CDR3 has 13 residues. The DNA for the CDR3 is TGCGCCAGCATGCTGGACAGCGCCTACGAGCAGTACTTC. Its translation is CASMLDSAYEQYF.

The chain uses TRBV5-6 and TRBJ2-3; D is ambiguous. Trimming removed 0 bases at V and 6 bases at J, with 8 bases between. The germline V gene encodes CDR1 SGHDT and CDR2 YYEEEE. This CDR3 has 13 amino acids. CDR3 loop: CASSLEGFDTQYF. The CDR3 nucleotides read TGTGCCAGCAGCTTGGAAGGGTTTGATACGCAGTATTTT.

The rearrangement links TRBV7-6 to TRBJ2-1, with D maybe TRBD2 (6 bases). The CDR3 contains 14 residues. CDR1 and CDR2 (germline): SGHVS, FNYEAQ. Trimming pared 5 bases from V and 5 bases from J, leaving 13 bases between. The CDR3 DNA reads as TGTGCCAGCAGCCGATTTTCTAGCGACAATGAGCAGTTCTTC. As protein: CASSRFSSDNEQFF.